These T cell receptor beta chains were read from a single sample in a study of PD-1 blockade in classical Hodgkin lymphoma. TCRdb's copy holds only in-frame clones and misses some; the assay was immunoSEQ multiplex PCR. The table has about 58,000 clones, approximately 90% seen once. Source: peripheral blood mononuclear cells (PBMCs), taken before the second cycle of nivolumab. The source of these receptors is a human donor with classical Hodgkin lymphoma. CDR3s include the opening cysteine and the closing phenylalanine or tryptophan. A D gene is named only where the DNA matches it firmly. Clone size appears in some rows only: once, few, many, or a class for an expanded clone.

>TRBD1|TRBV5-1|TRBJ2-1|13|.
CASSPTGANEQFF
TGCGCCAGCAGCCCGACAGGGGCTAATGAGCAGTTCTTC
>.|TRBV6-1|TRBJ2-5|15|.
CASSEAGGGQETQYF
TGTGCCAGCAGTGAAGCGGGTGGGGGCCAAGAGACCCAGTACTTC
>.|TRBV7-3|TRBJ2-3|13|.
CASSYRTLDTQYF
TGTGCCAGCAGCTACAGGACCCTAGATACGCAGTATTTT
>.|TRBV7-9|TRBJ1-4|18|.
CASSLPSAGQYPNEKLFF
TGTGCCAGCAGCTTACCTTCGGCCGGACAGTACCCTAATGAAAAACTGTTTTTT
>.|TRBV7-9|TRBJ1-1|14|few
CASSPSPPNTEAFF
TGTGCCAGCAGCCCTTCCCCCCCGAACACTGAAGCTTTCTTT
>.|TRBV27|TRBJ2-2|16|few
CASSFMSAPNTGELFF
TGTGCCAGCAGTTTTATGTCAGCCCCGAACACCGGGGAGCTGTTTTTT
>.|TRBV7-6|TRBJ2-5|15|.
CASSFNPGSRETQYF
TGTGCCAGCAGCTTTAACCCGGGATCCCGGGAGACCCAGTACTTC
>.|TRBV5-1|TRBJ1-1|17|.
CASTPRGGPPENTEAFF
TGCGCCAGCACTCCGAGGGGGGGGCCCCCAGAGAACACTGAAGCTTTCTTT
>.|TRBV7-2|TRBJ2-7|13|.
CASSPLWGREQYF
TGTGCCAGCAGCCCGCTTTGGGGGCGCGAGCAGTACTTC
>.|TRBV19|TRBJ1-2|14|.
CASSTDKKNNGYTF
TGTGCCAGTAGTACAGACAAGAAGAACAATGGCTACACCTTC
>.|TRBV27|TRBJ2-7|12|.
CASSSTAYEQYF
TGTGCCAGCAGTTCCACAGCCTACGAGCAGTACTTC
>.|TRBV9|TRBJ2-5|14|.
CASSVVGGIETQYF
TGTGCCAGCAGCGTGGTGGGGGGCATTGAGACCCAGTACTTC
>.|TRBV7-3|TRBJ2-3|15|.
CASSLVASGTDTQYF
TGTGCCAGCAGCTTAGTCGCTAGCGGCACAGATACGCAGTATTTT
>.|TRBV28|TRBJ1-1|15|once
CASSLNPGVNTEAFF
TGTGCCAGCAGTTTAAATCCGGGAGTGAACACTGAAGCTTTCTTT
>TRBD2|TRBV5-4|TRBJ2-5|15|.
CASSFTSGSQETQYF
TGTGCCAGCAGCTTCACTAGCGGGAGCCAAGAGACCCAGTACTTC
>.|TRBV23-1|TRBJ1-3|18|.
CASASPGRDSSSGNTIYF
TGCGCCAGCGCAAGCCCGGGGCGGGACTCCAGCTCTGGAAACACCATATATTTT
>.|TRBV7-2|TRBJ2-3|14|.
CASSLHGETDTQYF
TGTGCCAGCAGCCTCCACGGCGAGACAGATACGCAGTATTTT
>TRBD2|TRBV7-6|TRBJ2-1|15|.
CASSSGLAETPEQFF
TGTGCCAGCAGCTCGGGACTAGCGGAGACCCCTGAGCAGTTCTTC
>.|TRBV7-9|TRBJ2-3|14|.
CASSPRGGGETQYF
TGTGCCAGCAGCCCCAGGGGCGGGGGAGAGACGCAGTATTTT
>.|TRBV25-1|TRBJ1-2|11|.
CASRQGEGYTF
TGTGCCAGCAGACAGGGCGAGGGCTACACCTTC
>.|TRBV4-3|TRBJ1-1|12|.
CASSQGNTEAFF
TGCGCCAGCAGCCAAGGGAACACTGAAGCTTTCTTT
>TRBD1|TRBV19|TRBJ2-7|15|.
CASSIVGQGSYEQYF
TGTGCCAGTAGTATAGTGGGACAGGGGTCCTACGAGCAGTACTTC
>.|TRBV5-4|TRBJ2-7|13|.
CASSLRDLQEQYF
TGTGCCAGCAGCCTCAGGGACCTTCAGGAGCAGTACTTC
>TRBD1|TRBV5-6|TRBJ1-5|15|few
CASSANRGLNQPQHF
TGTGCCAGCAGCGCCAACAGGGGACTAAATCAGCCCCAGCATTTT
>TRBD1|TRBV5-1|TRBJ2-3|16|.
CASSLQGGFFADTQYF
TGCGCCAGCAGCTTACAGGGGGGCTTCTTCGCAGATACGCAGTATTTT
>TRBD2|TRBV27|TRBJ2-1|16|.
CASGYSGTSHYNEQFF
TGTGCCAGCGGATATTCCGGGACTAGCCACTACAATGAGCAGTTCTTC
>TRBD1|TRBV18|TRBJ1-4|19|.
CASSPSGATGGRFAEKLFF
TGTGCCAGCTCACCAAGTGGCGCGACAGGGGGTAGGTTCGCTGAAAAACTGTTTTTT
>.|TRBV11-1|TRBJ2-1|15|.
CASSLAALPYNEQFF
TGTGCCAGCAGCTTAGCGGCGCTACCGTACAATGAGCAGTTCTTC
>.|TRBV19|TRBJ2-7|11|.
CASRWGYEQYF
TGTGCCAGTAGGTGGGGGTACGAGCAGTACTTC
>.|TRBV7-8|TRBJ2-1|13|few
CASSPTGDHEQFF
TGTGCCAGCAGCCCTACGGGAGACCATGAGCAGTTCTTC
>.|TRBV27|TRBJ1-6|12|.
CASSVPHSPLHF
TGTGCCAGCAGCGTACCCCATTCACCCCTCCACTTT
>.|TRBV13|TRBJ2-7|14|.
CASSLGSRSYEQYF
TGTGCCAGCAGCTTAGGCTCCAGGTCCTACGAGCAGTACTTC
>TRBD1|TRBV27|TRBJ1-6|14|.
CASSFTGVSSPLHF
TGTGCCAGCAGTTTCACAGGGGTCAGTTCACCCCTCCACTTT